This T cell receptor (beta chain) was sequenced for a study of blood T cells in healthy people across ages. The sample holds a few counts of this clonotype. Its antigen remains unidentified. The V gene's germline CDR1 is SQVTM and CDR2 ANQGSEA. The CDR3 loop spans 15 amino acids. The germline V and J ends were trimmed by 7 bases and 2 bases, with 20 bases remaining between them. Notes on the study in general: Underestimates were what the diversity estimates from one million T cells were considered to be. It was not known whether donors were CMV positive (a possible confounder of expanded clonotype changes).

It was with a sample-barcoded 5' primer and a J-beta primer mix that a second PCR of about 6 to 12 cycles was run. TCRdb reprocessed the 5' RACE reads via MiXCR and lists one record per CDR3 protein. The table records 750,000 or so distinct CDR3 sequences, 25% of them present only once. Donor samples were obtained from healthy Caucasian individuals from Russia, aged about 6 to 90. Another study also made use of these data, one on T cells of mothers and their children. This second report adds: Each child gave about 3 million TCR beta CDR3 reads (each mother, over 8.5 million).

The V and J genes are TRBV29-1 and TRBJ2-5, with a possible D match to TRBD1 (6 bases). The sequence was obtained from a boy aged 5-17 years in good health. Specimen: blood. For the CDR3, the DNA is TGCAGCGGCAGGGACACACAGTGGGGGCAAGAGACCCAGTACTTC. Translated: CSGRDTQWGQETQYF.